These 8 T cell receptor beta chains originate from one sample sequenced in a study of T cells in narcolepsy. TCRdb's table, derived via immunoSEQ multiplex PCR, lists solely in-frame clones and lacks some. The sample shows around 30,000 clones, under 85% of them seen only once. The sample comprised memory (CD45RA-) CD4+ T cells from blood. All receptors derive from a human donor in good health.

The rearrangement links TRBV5-4 to TRBJ2-5; D may be TRBD1 (6 bases). The germline CDR1 and CDR2 sequences are SGHNT and YYREEE (reference sequence). This CDR3 has 13 residues. V lost 4 bases, J lost 5 bases, and 12 bases lay in between. The CDR3 nucleotides are TGTGCCAGCAGCAGTGGACAGAGGGAGACCCAGTACTTC. Translating it yields CASSSGQRETQYF.

V and J are TRBV7-3 and TRBJ1-2; D is ambiguous. Trimming removed 5 bases at V and 0 bases at J, with 19 bases between. The CDR3 length is 17 residues. CDR1 is SGHTA and CDR2 is FQGTGA in the germline V gene. For the CDR3, the DNA is TGTGCCAGCAGCCACAACCCGGATCCCATTGCTAACTATGGCTACACCTTC. Its protein product is CASSHNPDPIANYGYTF. The full variable domain, with the rest looked up from reference TRBV7-3 and TRBJ1-2, is GAGVSQTPSNKVTEKGKYVELRCDPISGHTALYWYRQSLGQGPEFLIYFQGTGAADDSGLPNDRFFAVRPEGSVSTLKIQRTERGDSAVYLCASSHNPDPIANYGYTFGSGTRLTVV.

The rearrangement links TRBV6-6 to TRBJ1-4; D possibly corresponds to TRBD1 (5 bases). V lost 5 bases and J lost 2, with 12 bases in between. The CDR3 covers 15 residues. Germline assignment: CDR1 MNHNY and CDR2 SVGAGI (reference sequence). The CDR3 DNA follows: TGTGCCAGCAGTCTCGAGGGGTCGACTAATGAAAAACTGTTTTTT. This translates into CASSLEGSTNEKLFF.

This chain's CDR3 is CASSVDGAYSPLHF. The CDR3 nucleotides read TGTGCCAGCAGCGTAGATGGGGCTTATTCACCCCTCCACTTT. The V gene is TRBV9, the J gene TRBJ1-6; D might be TRBD1 (5 bases). Germline V CDR1 and CDR2: SGDLS, YYNGEE. This CDR3 is built from 14 residues. V lost 0 bases and J lost 8, with 9 bases in between.

This chain joins TRBV6-5 and TRBJ1-1; a weak D match, TRBD1 (6 bases). This CDR3 has 16 residues. With 0 bases removed from V and 5 bases from J, the gap between germline ends came to 16 bases. Germline CDR1 and CDR2: MNHEY and SVGAGI. The CDR3 region has the DNA TGTGCCAGCAGTTACTCGAAAGGGGGGAGAGGGACTGAAGCTTTCTTT. Protein sequence: CASSYSKGGRGTEAFF.

The chain links TRBV7-9 to TRBJ1-2; D remains ambiguous. The V gene's germline CDR1 is SEHNR and CDR2 FQNEAQ (reference sequence). The V gene lost 3 bases and the J gene lost 7 bases, with 6 bases spanning the gap. This CDR3 is 11 amino acids long. The CDR3: CASSFEGGYTF. The CDR3 coding sequence is TGTGCCAGCAGCTTCGAGGGTGGCTACACCTTC.

The CDR3 here is CASSLGGFGNTIYF. DNA of the CDR3: TGTGCCAGCAGCTTAGGAGGGTTCGGAAACACCATATATTTT. V gene TRBV11-2 combines with J gene TRBJ1-3; D not resolved. Trimming shortened V by 1 base and J by 4 bases, and 8 bases separated the two germline ends. Per the germline V gene, CDR1 is SGHAT and CDR2 is FQNNGV. This CDR3 spans 14 amino acids.

The V gene is TRBV6-5, the J gene TRBJ1-6; D not certain. The CDR3 sequence is 13 residues long. The germline CDR1 and CDR2 sequences are MNHEY and SVGAGI. The V end lost 4 bases, the J end lost 6 bases, and 7 bases lay between the germline ends. The CDR3 here is CASSSRINSPLHF. DNA of the CDR3: TGTGCCAGCAGTTCCAGGATTAATTCACCCCTCCACTTT.